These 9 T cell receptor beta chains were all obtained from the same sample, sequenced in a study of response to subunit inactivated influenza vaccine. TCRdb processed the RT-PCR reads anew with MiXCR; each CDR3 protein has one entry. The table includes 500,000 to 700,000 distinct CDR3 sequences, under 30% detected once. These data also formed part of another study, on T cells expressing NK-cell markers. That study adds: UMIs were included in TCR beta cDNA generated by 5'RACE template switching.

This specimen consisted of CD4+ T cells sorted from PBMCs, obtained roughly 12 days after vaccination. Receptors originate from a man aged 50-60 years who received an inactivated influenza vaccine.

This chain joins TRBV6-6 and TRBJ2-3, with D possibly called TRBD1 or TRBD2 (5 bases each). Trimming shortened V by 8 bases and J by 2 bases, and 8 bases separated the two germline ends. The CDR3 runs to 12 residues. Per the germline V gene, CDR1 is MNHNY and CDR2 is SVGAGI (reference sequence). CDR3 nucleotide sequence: TGTGCCAGCGAGGGGCACACAGATACGCAGTATTTT. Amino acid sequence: CASEGHTDTQYF.

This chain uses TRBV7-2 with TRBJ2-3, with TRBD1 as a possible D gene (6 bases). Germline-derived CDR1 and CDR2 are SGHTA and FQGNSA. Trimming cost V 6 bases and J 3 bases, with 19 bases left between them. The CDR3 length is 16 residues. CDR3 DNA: TGTGCCAGCAGTCAACGGACAGCCCTTGCGACAGATACGCAGTATTTT. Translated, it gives CASSQRTALATDTQYF.

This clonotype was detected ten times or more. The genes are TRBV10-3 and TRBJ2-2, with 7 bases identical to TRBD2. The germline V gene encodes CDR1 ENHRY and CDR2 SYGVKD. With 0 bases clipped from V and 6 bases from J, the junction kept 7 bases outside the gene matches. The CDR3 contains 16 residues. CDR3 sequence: CAISESGGSSAGELFF. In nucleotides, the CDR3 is TGTGCCATCAGTGAGTCGGGAGGGAGCTCCGCCGGGGAGCTGTTTTTT.

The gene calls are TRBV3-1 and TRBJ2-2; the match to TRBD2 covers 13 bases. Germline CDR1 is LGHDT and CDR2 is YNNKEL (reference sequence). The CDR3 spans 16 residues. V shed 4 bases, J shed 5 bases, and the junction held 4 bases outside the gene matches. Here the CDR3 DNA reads TGTGCCAGCAGCCCTTGGACTAGCGGGAGTACCGGGGAGCTGTTTTTT. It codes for CASSPWTSGSTGELFF.

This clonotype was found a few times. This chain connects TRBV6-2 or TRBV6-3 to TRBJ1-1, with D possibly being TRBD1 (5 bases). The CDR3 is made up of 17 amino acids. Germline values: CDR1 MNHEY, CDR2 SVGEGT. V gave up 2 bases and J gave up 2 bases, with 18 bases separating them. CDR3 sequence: CASSYGQGIGRNTEAFF. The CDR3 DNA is TGTGCCAGCAGTTACGGGCAGGGAATAGGTCGAAACACTGAAGCTTTCTTT.

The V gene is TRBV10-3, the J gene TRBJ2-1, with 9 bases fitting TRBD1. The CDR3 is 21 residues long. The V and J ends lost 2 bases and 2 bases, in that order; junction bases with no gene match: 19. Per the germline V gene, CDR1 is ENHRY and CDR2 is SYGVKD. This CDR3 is CAISEPHITGGFIITYNEQFF. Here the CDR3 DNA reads TGTGCCATCAGTGAGCCTCATATTACAGGGGGCTTTATAATCACCTACAATGAGCAGTTCTTC.

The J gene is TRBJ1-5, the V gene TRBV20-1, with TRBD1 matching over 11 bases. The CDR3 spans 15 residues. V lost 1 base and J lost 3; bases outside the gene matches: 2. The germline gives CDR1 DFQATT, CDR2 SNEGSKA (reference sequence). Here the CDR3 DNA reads TGCAGTGCTAGAGTGGGACAGGGGGTCAATCAGCCCCAGCATTTT. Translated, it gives CSARVGQGVNQPQHF.

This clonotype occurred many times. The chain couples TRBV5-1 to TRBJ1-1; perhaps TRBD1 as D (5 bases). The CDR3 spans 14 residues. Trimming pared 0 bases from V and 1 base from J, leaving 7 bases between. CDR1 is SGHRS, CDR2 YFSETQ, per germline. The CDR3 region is CASSLGTQNTEAFF. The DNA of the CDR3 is TGCGCCAGCAGCTTGGGGACACAGAACACTGAAGCTTTCTTT.

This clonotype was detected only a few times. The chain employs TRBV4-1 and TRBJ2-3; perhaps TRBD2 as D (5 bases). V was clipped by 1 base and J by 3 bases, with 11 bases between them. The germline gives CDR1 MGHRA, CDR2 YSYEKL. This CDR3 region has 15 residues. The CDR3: CASSQAGRRTDTQYF. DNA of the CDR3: TGCGCCAGCAGCCAAGCCGGCAGGAGGACAGATACGCAGTATTTT.